These T cell receptor beta chains were read from a single sample in a study of tumor and adjacent non-tumor tissue in lung cancer. TCRdb ran MiXCR on the multiplex PCR reads and lists one entry per CDR3 protein. This table holds approximately 82,000 distinct CDR3 sequences, approximately 82% found once. Sequencing was done on a sample of distant non-tumor lung tissue. These receptors came from a man between 65 and 79 years old with non-small cell lung cancer. Each CDR3 is given with its conserved first and last residue. Each record gives: V gene, J gene, CDR3 protein.

TRBV6-1	TRBJ2-7	CASCDYLTDREQYF
TRBV12-3/TRBV12-4	TRBJ1-2	CVSSSYEGYTF
TRBV4-3	TRBJ2-1	CASIPWTGTYNEQFF
TRBV29-1	TRBJ2-7	CSTQGSGLNYEHYF
TRBV29-1	TRBJ2-5	CNVVDRFQETQYF
TRBV20-1	TRBJ2-3	CNARLNTNTDTQYF
TRBV7-8	TRBJ2-3	CANSFLLWGSADTQYF
TRBV5-4	TRBJ2-3	CASSYVGVQDTQYF
TRBV5-6	TRBJ2-7	CANISVVRDRTYEQYF
TRBV19	TRBJ1-5	CASRQGQVDNQPQHF
TRBV5-5	TRBJ2-5	CANKGGAETQYF
TRBV4-1	TRBJ2-7	CASSLLFGREGGEQYF
TRBV6-1	TRBJ1-1	CASRRNNKTEAFF
TRBV4-1	TRBJ2-2	CASNQDMTVVTRELFF
TRBV30	TRBJ1-3	CAWSTIGTHILSGNTIYF
TRBV6-5	TRBJ2-6	CASSSGIRGSGATVLTF
TRBV11-3	TRBJ2-2	CASCLNPAITGQLFF
TRBV4-2	TRBJ2-5	CVSSQGRWGVLGETQYF
TRBV11-2	TRBJ1-1	CANSPPEGIYTEAFF
TRBV28	TRBJ1-5	CASSLEERGVGNQPQHF
TRBV11-3	TRBJ2-5	CASSNSGKETQYF
TRBV20-1	TRBJ2-1	CRASTSGIAFNEQFF
TRBV6-1	TRBJ1-1	CASSENRLTNTEASF
TRBV6-2/TRBV6-3	TRBJ2-7	CASSSQGGLYSYEQYF
TRBV4-3	TRBJ2-3	CASSQKGPSGRTDTHYF
TRBV4-1	TRBJ1-5	CASNQEPTYSDQPQHF
TRBV7-9	TRBJ1-1	CASSFQGGMTEAFF
TRBV6-5	TRBJ2-6	CVSSSGTGGPGANDLTF
TRBV29-1	TRBJ2-5	CGVEFYRTSGGKQETQYF